These 6 T cell receptor beta chains share one sample of origin, sequenced in a study of CD8 T cells in Susac syndrome. RNA amounts of 0.5 to 1 ug underwent reverse transcription with random hexamers. TCRdb re-analysed the immunoSEQ multiplex PCR reads in MiXCR, keeping a single row per CDR3 protein. The sample has almost 450,000 distinct CDR3 sequences; roughly 85% are singletons. Sequenced sample: CD8+ T cells from PBMCs. These receptors all stem from a human donor with multiple sclerosis.

The rearrangement joins TRBV20-1 to TRBJ1-2; D remains unclear. The CDR3 length is 13 residues. The germline V gene has CDR1 DFQATT and CDR2 SNEGSKA (reference sequence). The V end was cut by 3 bases, the J end by 2 bases, with 10 bases between. As DNA, the CDR3 is TGCAGTGCTAGGGACCCTGACAACTATGGCTACACCTTC. Translated: CSARDPDNYGYTF.

This rearrangement joins TRBV5-4 to TRBJ1-1; perhaps TRBD1 as D (5 bases). The CDR3 runs to 18 residues. V shed 5 bases and J shed 3 bases, with 26 bases lying between them. Germline V gene lookup returns CDR1 SGHNT and CDR2 YYREEE (reference sequence). The CDR3: CASSPRGETVAGDTEAFF. The CDR3 DNA is TGTGCCAGCAGTCCGCGAGGGGAAACGGTCGCCGGGGACACTGAAGCTTTCTTT.

Written as DNA, the CDR3 is TGTGCCAGCAGCCCCGGACAGGGACTCAATTCACCCCTCCACTTT. Protein: CASSPGQGLNSPLHF. The V call is TRBV7-2, the J call TRBJ1-6; 8 nucleotides align to TRBD1. V was clipped by 5 bases and J by 7 bases; unmatched bases: 7. This CDR3 region has 15 residues. The germline V gene encodes CDR1 SGHTA and CDR2 FQGNSA.

To note about this clonotype: An end of the junction differs from the germline gene, which may be a read error. CDR3 in amino acids: CSVKTGGNYGYTF. DNA of the CDR3: TGCAGCGTGAAGACAGGGGGTAACTATGGCTACACTTTC. The chain employs TRBV29-1 and TRBJ1-2; 9 bases line up with TRBD1. The CDR3 contains 13 residues. From germline, CDR1 is SQVTM and CDR2 ANQGSEA.

The chain uses TRBV4-2 and TRBJ2-5; 10 positions agree with TRBD2. The CDR3 consists of 16 residues. J gave up 5 bases and V 0 bases, and 6 bases lay outside the gene matches. CDR1 and CDR2 (germline): LGHNA, YNFKEQ. The DNA for the CDR3 is TGTGCCAGCAGCCAAGATAGGAGCGGGGGGGCTGAGACCCAGTACTTC. As protein: CASSQDRSGGAETQYF.

The chain's CDR3 is CASTSYGYTF. DNA for the CDR3: TGTGCCTCTACAAGCTATGGCTACACCTTC. This chain joins TRBV30 and TRBJ1-2; no clear D gene. Trimming took off 7 bases at V and 4 bases at J, with 7 bases between the two ends. Germline V gene sequence: CDR1 GTSNPN, CDR2 SVGIG (reference sequence). This CDR3 has 10 residues.